This T cell receptor (beta chain) is drawn from a study of blood T cell repertoires in COVID-19. As for the study in general: PBMCs, B-cell-depleted T cells, or T cells provided the cDNA or gDNA that made up the material.

The data were produced by immunoSEQ multiplex PCR, yet TCRdb's version contains in-frame clones alone and is incomplete. In the table there are some 160,000 clones, roughly 90% of which are singletons. Germline CDR1 MNHEY, CDR2 SVGAGI. Trimming took off 4 bases at V and 5 bases at J, with 15 bases between the two ends. CDR3 length equals 15 residues. The TCR was taken from a man between 60 and 75 years old with acute or convalescent COVID-19. Sequencing was carried out using peripheral blood. This chain uses TRBV6-5 with TRBJ2-1; the D gene is possibly TRBD1 (6 bases). The CDR3 bases are TGTGCCAGCAGTTTAAGGCAGGGGAGCCACAATGAGCAGTTCTTC. Its translation is CASSLRQGSHNEQFF.